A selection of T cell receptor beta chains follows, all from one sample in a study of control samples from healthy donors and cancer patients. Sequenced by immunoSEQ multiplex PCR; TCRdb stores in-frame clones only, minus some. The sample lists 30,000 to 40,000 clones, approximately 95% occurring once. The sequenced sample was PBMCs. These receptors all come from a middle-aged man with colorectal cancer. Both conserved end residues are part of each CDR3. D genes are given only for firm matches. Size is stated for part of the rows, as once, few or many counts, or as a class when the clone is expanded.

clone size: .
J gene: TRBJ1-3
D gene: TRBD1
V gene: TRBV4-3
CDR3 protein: CASSQTKGTGYSGNTIYF
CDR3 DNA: TGCGCCAGCAGCCAAACTAAAGGGACAGGTTACTCTGGAAACACCATATATTTT

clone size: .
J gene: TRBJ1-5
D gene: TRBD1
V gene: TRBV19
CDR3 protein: CASSPDTGGRNQPQHF
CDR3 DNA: TGTGCCAGTAGTCCGGATACAGGGGGAAGGAATCAGCCCCAGCATTTT

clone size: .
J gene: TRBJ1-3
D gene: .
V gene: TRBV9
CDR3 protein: CASSPSGRGNGNTIYF
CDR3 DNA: TGTGCCAGCAGCCCATCAGGCAGGGGAAATGGAAACACCATATATTTT

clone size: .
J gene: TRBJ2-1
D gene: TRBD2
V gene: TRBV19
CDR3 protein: CASSTTSAGGPSNEQFF
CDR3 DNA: TGTGCCAGTAGTACAACCTCGGCGGGGGGGCCCAGCAATGAGCAGTTCTTC

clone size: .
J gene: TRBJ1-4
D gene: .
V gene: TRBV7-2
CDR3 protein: CASSLTSGIREKLFF
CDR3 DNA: TGTGCCAGCAGCCTTACCAGCGGGATCAGGGAAAAACTGTTTTTT

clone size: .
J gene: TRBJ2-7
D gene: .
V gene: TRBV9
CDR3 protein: CASSLSLRGEQYF
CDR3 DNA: TGTGCCAGCAGCCTATCCCTCAGGGGCGAGCAGTACTTC

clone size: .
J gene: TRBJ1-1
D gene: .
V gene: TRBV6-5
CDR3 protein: CASTQDRQTNTEAFF
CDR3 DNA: TGTGCCAGCACCCAAGACCGGCAGACGAACACTGAAGCTTTCTTT

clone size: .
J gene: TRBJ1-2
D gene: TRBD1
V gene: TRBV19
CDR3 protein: CAARPGTGMDAYGYTF
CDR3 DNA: TGTGCCGCCCGTCCCGGGACAGGAATGGATGCCTATGGCTACACCTTC

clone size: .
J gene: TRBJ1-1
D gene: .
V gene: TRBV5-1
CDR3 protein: CASSVEASTEAFF
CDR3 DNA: TGCGCCAGCAGCGTGGAGGCAAGCACTGAAGCTTTCTTT

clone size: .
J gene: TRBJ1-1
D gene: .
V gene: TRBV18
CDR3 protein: CASSPSGLRAGTEAFF
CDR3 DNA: TGTGCCAGCTCACCTTCGGGACTGCGGGCGGGCACTGAAGCTTTCTTT

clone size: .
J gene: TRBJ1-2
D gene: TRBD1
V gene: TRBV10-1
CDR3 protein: CASSESRTGPLNYGYTF
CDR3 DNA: TGCGCCAGCAGTGAGTCTAGGACAGGGCCCCTCAACTATGGCTACACCTTC

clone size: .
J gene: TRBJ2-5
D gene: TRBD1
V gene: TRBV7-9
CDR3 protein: CASSQTPGQGGETQYF
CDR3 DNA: TGTGCCAGCAGTCAAACCCCGGGACAGGGAGGCGAGACCCAGTACTTC

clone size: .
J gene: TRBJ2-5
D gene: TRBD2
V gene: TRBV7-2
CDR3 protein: CASSFPGGRKTQYF
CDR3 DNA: TGTGCCAGCAGCTTTCCGGGGGGGCGGAAGACCCAGTACTTC

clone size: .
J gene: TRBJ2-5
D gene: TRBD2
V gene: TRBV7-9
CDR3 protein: CASSLPSGETQYF
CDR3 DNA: TGTGCCAGCAGCTTGCCTAGCGGTGAGACCCAGTACTTC

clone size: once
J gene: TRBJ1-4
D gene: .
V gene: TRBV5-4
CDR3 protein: CASSSEPGTLNEKLFF
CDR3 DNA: TGTGCCAGCAGCTCGGAGCCCGGGACCCTGAATGAAAAACTGTTTTTT

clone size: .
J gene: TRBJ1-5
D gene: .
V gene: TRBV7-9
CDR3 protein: CASSSTEGGQPQHF
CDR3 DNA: TGTGCCAGCAGCTCCACGGAAGGTGGTCAGCCCCAGCATTTT

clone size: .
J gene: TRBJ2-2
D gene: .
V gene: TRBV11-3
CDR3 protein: CASSFGLAGGELFF
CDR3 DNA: TGTGCCAGCAGCTTTGGGCTTGCCGGAGGGGAGCTGTTTTTT

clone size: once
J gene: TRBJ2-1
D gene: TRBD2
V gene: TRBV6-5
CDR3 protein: CASSSPGTSGSNEQFF
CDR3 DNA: TGTGCCAGCAGTTCCCCCGGGACTAGCGGCAGTAATGAGCAGTTCTTC

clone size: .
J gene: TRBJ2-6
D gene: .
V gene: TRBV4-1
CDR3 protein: CASSQGHLGSGANVLTF
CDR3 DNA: TGCGCCAGCAGCCAAGGGCACCTAGGCTCTGGGGCCAACGTCCTGACTTTC

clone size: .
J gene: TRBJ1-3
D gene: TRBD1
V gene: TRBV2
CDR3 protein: CASSRDRNSGNTIYF
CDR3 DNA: TGTGCCAGCAGCCGGGACAGAAACTCTGGAAACACCATATATTTT